This TCR beta chain was identified during a study of regulatory T cells in long-lasting Graves disease. Indicated time point: newly diagnosed GD, antithyroid drugs for less than 3 months. Extracted RNA from PBMCs served as the source of the TCR library. Patients came through an endocrinology department, and that department was in Xi'an, China. The germline gives CDR1 SGHTA, CDR2 FQGNSA. V shed 6 bases and J shed 2 bases, with 8 bases lying between them. The length of the CDR3 is 13 residues. Building the TCR beta libraries relied on iRepertoire HTBI primers, and CDR3 regions underwent Arm-PCR. MiXCR, applied by TCRdb to the multiplex PCR reads, yields one record per CDR3 protein. The sample contains some 490,000 distinct CDR3 sequences, around 12% of which appear only once. The sample was also reused in another study, on T cells in Graves' hyperthyroidism and ophthalmopathy. From that paper: Diagnostic decisions used clinical symptoms, serum thyroxine and TRAb, thyroid ultrasound and orbital computed tomography. The majority of expanded thyroid clonotypes above 0.001 also appeared in blood. By a 13 V-J model, ophthalmopathy was set apart from stable hyperthyroidism.

The sample in question was peripheral blood mononuclear cells (PBMCs), obtained at new diagnosis, from a patient treated with antithyroid drugs. This TCR was sampled from a woman under 40 with Graves disease. The V call is TRBV7-2, the J call TRBJ1-3; D uncertain. CDR3 loop: CASSWKAGNTIYF. CDR3 nucleotides: TGTGCCAGCAGTTGGAAGGCTGGAAACACCATATATTTT.